This T cell receptor (beta chain) was sequenced during a study of cytomegalovirus exposure and HLA in healthy donors. Turning to this clone: Its antigen is still unknown.

Assay: immunoSEQ multiplex PCR; the TCRdb copy retains only in-frame clones and omits some. Of under 200,000 clones listed, around 80% are singletons. CDR1 SGDLS and CDR2 YYNGEE come from the germline V gene. The CDR3 runs 15 residues. Trimming removed 0 bases from V and 4 bases from J; junction bases left unmatched: 6. Study results and limitations: Altogether, 164 TCR beta chains were recorded as cytomegalovirus-associated.

The chain couples TRBV9 to TRBJ2-7; 8 bases fit TRBD1. This TCR was sampled from a woman aged 25 to 39 in good health and CMV-seronegative. Sequencing used PBMCs. The CDR3 reads CASSVGGDRGYEQYF. The CDR3 DNA reads as TGTGCCAGCAGCGTAGGTGGAGACAGGGGATACGAGCAGTACTTC.